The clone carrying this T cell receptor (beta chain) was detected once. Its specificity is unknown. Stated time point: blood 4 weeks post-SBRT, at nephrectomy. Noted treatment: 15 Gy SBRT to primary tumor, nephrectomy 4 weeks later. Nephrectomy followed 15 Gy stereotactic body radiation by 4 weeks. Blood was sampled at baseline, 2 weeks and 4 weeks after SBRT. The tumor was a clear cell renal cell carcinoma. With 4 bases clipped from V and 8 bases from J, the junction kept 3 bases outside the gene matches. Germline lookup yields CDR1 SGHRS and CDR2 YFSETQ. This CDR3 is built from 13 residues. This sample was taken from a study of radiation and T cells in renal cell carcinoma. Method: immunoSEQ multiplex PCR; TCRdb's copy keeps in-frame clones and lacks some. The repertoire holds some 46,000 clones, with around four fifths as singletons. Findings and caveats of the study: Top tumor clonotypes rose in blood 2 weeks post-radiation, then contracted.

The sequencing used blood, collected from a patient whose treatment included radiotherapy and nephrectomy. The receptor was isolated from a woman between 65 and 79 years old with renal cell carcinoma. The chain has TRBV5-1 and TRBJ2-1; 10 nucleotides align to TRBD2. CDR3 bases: TGCGCCAGCAGCCCCGGACTAGCGGATGAGCAGTTCTTC. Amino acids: CASSPGLADEQFF.